The table lists the clone carrying this T cell receptor beta chain with many counts. The data were taken from a study of shared clonotypes between healthy human individuals. CDR3 length: 16 amino acids. With 2 bases removed from V and 4 bases from J, the gap between germline ends came to 17 bases. Germline V gene sequence: CDR1 SGHTA, CDR2 FQGNSA. Profiled with immunoSEQ multiplex PCR; TCRdb holds only in-frame clones, not every one. The sample has over a million clones; approximately 78% are singletons. This rearrangement joins TRBV7-2 to TRBJ1-2; D is ambiguous. What was sequenced was memory CD4+ T cells from PBMCs. The subset is: CD45RA-negative fraction. The receptor was isolated from a man in his late teens or twenties in good health. Some clones in this sample may be carry-over from other donors' samples. The CDR3 loop reads CASSLSQSPSSYGYTF. The CDR3 coding sequence is TGTGCCAGCAGCTTATCACAGTCCCCCTCTAGCTATGGCTACACCTTC.